A single sample is the source of the 23 T cell receptor beta chains below, sequenced in a study of blood T cell repertoires in COVID-19. Produced via immunoSEQ multiplex PCR; TCRdb's table is partial and in-frame only. Here the sample spans more than 200,000 clones, 83% being singletons. Sequencing was done on a sample of peripheral blood. Source of these receptors: a woman in her forties with active or convalescent COVID-19.

The gene calls are TRBV27 and TRBJ2-5, with 9 bases lining up with TRBD2. Germline trimming cut 5 bases from V and 1 base from J; bases unmatched to any gene: 8. The germline V gene encodes CDR1 MNHEY and CDR2 SMNVEV (reference sequence). This CDR3 has 16 residues. The CDR3 sequence is CASSPYSSGVQETQYF. CDR3 in DNA: TGTGCCAGCAGTCCCTACTCTAGCGGGGTCCAAGAGACCCAGTACTTC.

This clone has just a few counts. V is TRBV2 and J is TRBJ2-7; 10 bases line up with TRBD2. The germline gives CDR1 SNHLY, CDR2 FYNNEI. This CDR3 comprises 15 residues. J lost 3 bases, V lost 7 bases, and 9 bases had no gene match. Here the CDR3 DNA reads TGTGCCAGCAAGAAAGGGACTAGCGAGGTCTACGAGCAGTACTTC. Translated, it gives CASKKGTSEVYEQYF.

The chain couples TRBV11-2 to TRBJ2-5; D unresolved. CDR3 length: 13 residues. V was cut by 2 bases and J by 4 bases, with 8 bases left in between. The germline V gene encodes CDR1 SGHAT and CDR2 FQNNGV. In DNA, the CDR3 is TGTGCCAGCAGCTTAAGAGTTCGAGAGACCCAGTACTTC. Residues: CASSLRVRETQYF.

The V gene is TRBV7-2, the J gene TRBJ2-1; 7 nucleotides agree with TRBD2. V trimming: 5 bases; J trimming: 5 bases; junction bases outside the gene matches: 6. Germline CDR1 and CDR2: SGHTA and FQGNSA. This CDR3 comprises 14 residues. The CDR3 protein is CASSVSSGNNEQFF. CDR3 bases: TGTGCCAGCAGCGTATCTAGCGGAAACAATGAGCAGTTCTTC.

The chain carries TRBV15 and TRBJ2-1, with 7 positions matching TRBD1. Germline CDR1 is LNHNV and CDR2 is YYDKDF (reference sequence). V dropped 1 base and J dropped 5; count of bases not matched to a gene: 8. There are 16 residues in the CDR3. The CDR3 loop reads CATSRATGDLNNEQFF. CDR3 bases: TGTGCCACCAGCAGAGCAACAGGGGACCTAAACAATGAGCAGTTCTTC.

The sample holds a few counts of this clone. The rearrangement links TRBV5-4 to TRBJ1-6; 7 nucleotides match TRBD1. Trimming cost V 5 bases and J 7 bases; bases outside gene matches: 12. Germline values: CDR1 SGHNT, CDR2 YYREEE (reference sequence). The CDR3 has 16 residues. CDR3 protein: CASSPEVGGANSPLHF. The CDR3 DNA is TGTGCCAGCAGTCCGGAGGTAGGGGGCGCAAATTCACCCCTCCACTTT.

The CDR3 spells CASNEGVIPYEQYF. The CDR3 nucleotides are TGTGCCAGCAACGAGGGGGTTATTCCCTACGAGCAGTACTTC. The chain carries TRBV28 and TRBJ2-7, with D possibly matching TRBD1 (6 bases). Trimming took off 7 bases at V and 2 bases at J, with 15 bases between the two ends. Germline-derived CDR1 and CDR2 are MDHEN and SYDVKM. The CDR3 sequence is 14 residues long. Drawing the rest from reference TRBV28 and TRBJ2-7, the complete variable domain is DVKVTQSSRYLVKRTGEKVFLECVQDMDHENMFWYRQDPGLGLRLIYFSYDVKMKEKGDIPEGYSVSREKKERFSLILESASTNQTSMYLCASNEGVIPYEQYFGPGTRLTVT.

J is TRBJ2-1 and V is TRBV7-9; D ambiguous. The CDR3 is made up of 18 amino acids. The V gene's germline CDR1 is SEHNR and CDR2 FQNEAQ (reference sequence). V shed 1 base and J shed 0 bases, with 16 bases lying between them. DNA of the CDR3: TGTGCCAGCAGCTTAGGGTTACTCCCGAGGAACTCCTACAATGAGCAGTTCTTC. Translated: CASSLGLLPRNSYNEQFF.

The gene calls are TRBV10-3 and TRBJ1-1; 7 bases align to TRBD1. Per germline, CDR1 ENHRY and CDR2 SYGVKD. This CDR3 is built from 18 residues. J lost 0 bases, V lost 6 bases, and 16 bases had no gene match. The CDR3 is CAISARGSGTDMNTEAFF. As DNA, the CDR3 is TGTGCCATCAGCGCCCGGGGGAGTGGGACAGACATGAACACTGAAGCTTTCTTT.

The genes are TRBV6-6 and TRBJ1-6, with 7 bases fitting TRBD1. The ends lost 4 bases at V and 8 bases at J; junction bases unmatched: 11. Germline CDR1 is MNHNY and CDR2 is SVGAGI (reference sequence). The CDR3 totals 16 residues. The CDR3 loop is CASSSTDRAMDSPLHF. The CDR3 DNA sequence: TGTGCCAGCAGTTCCACCGACAGGGCCATGGATTCACCCCTCCACTTT.

The chain has TRBV24-1 and TRBJ2-1, with D perhaps matching TRBD2 (7 bases). The CDR3 totals 16 residues. Germline CDR1 reads KGHDR; CDR2 reads SFDVKD. The V gene lost 1 base and the J gene lost 6 bases, with 15 bases spanning the gap. DNA for the CDR3: TGTGCCACCAGTGATTTTAAGGGGGAGGGAGGCAATGAGCAGTTCTTC. Protein sequence: CATSDFKGEGGNEQFF.

This rearrangement joins TRBV4-2 to TRBJ2-5; 16 bases match TRBD2. The CDR3 covers 17 residues. CDR1 and CDR2 from the germline V gene are LGHNA and YNFKEQ. V was pared by 4 bases and J by 4 bases, with 6 bases of the junction left unmatched. The chain's CDR3 is CASSRGTSGGAGETQYF. The CDR3 DNA reads as TGTGCCAGCAGCCGCGGGACTAGCGGGGGGGCAGGAGAGACCCAGTACTTC.

This CDR3 reads CASSPPGGDNSPLHF. The CDR3 DNA follows: TGTGCCAGCAGCCCACCCGGGGGGGATAATTCACCCCTCCACTTT. The V gene is TRBV7-9, the J gene TRBJ1-6, with D tentatively TRBD1 (5 bases). Per the germline V gene, CDR1 is SEHNR and CDR2 is FQNEAQ (reference sequence). V lost 5 bases and J 5 bases, leaving 13 bases between the germline ends. The CDR3 loop spans 15 amino acids.

The chain employs TRBV6-5 and TRBJ1-2; D not resolved. The CDR3 runs to 14 residues. The V and J ends lost 6 bases and 0 bases respectively, with 11 bases between them. Germline-derived CDR1 and CDR2 are MNHEY and SVGAGI. DNA for the CDR3: TGTGCCAGCAGCCGAGGCCTCGCTAACTATGGCTACACCTTC. This sequence encodes CASSRGLANYGYTF.

This chain links TRBV30 with TRBJ1-5; 11 bases line up with TRBD1. CDR3 length equals 15 residues. The germline V gene encodes CDR1 GTSNPN and CDR2 SVGIG (reference sequence). Trimming at V came to 2 bases and at J to 5 bases, leaving 5 bases not matched to a gene. CDR3 sequence reads: CAWSPGTGGYQPQHF. CDR3 in DNA: TGTGCCTGGAGTCCGGGGACAGGGGGATATCAGCCCCAGCATTTT.

J is TRBJ1-2 and V is TRBV9; 9 bases agree with TRBD1. The length of the CDR3 is 14 residues. Germline values: CDR1 SGDLS, CDR2 YYNGEE. The junction had 4 bases not matched to a gene; V was cut back by 1 base and J by 6 bases. In nucleotides, the CDR3 is TGTGCCAGCAGCGTAACTACAGGGGGCGATGGCTACACCTTC. Amino acids: CASSVTTGGDGYTF.

V usage is TRBV12-3 or TRBV12-4 and J usage is TRBJ2-1; no clear D. V shed 6 bases and J shed 8 bases, with 8 bases lying between them. The CDR3 is 11 residues long. The CDR3 nucleotides are TGTGCCAGCAGCCTAGGATATGAGCAGTTCTTC. This sequence encodes CASSLGYEQFF.

The V and J genes are TRBV7-9 and TRBJ2-1, with TRBD2 matching 8 bases. The CDR3 spans 15 residues. Germline CDR1 SEHNR, CDR2 FQNEAQ (reference sequence). J lost 9 bases, V lost 3 bases, and 10 bases had no gene match. CDR3 nucleotide sequence: TGTGCCAGCAGCTTTATGAGCGGGAGTGAGCGTGAGCAGTTCTTC. Its protein is CASSFMSGSEREQFF.

The V and J genes are TRBV9 and TRBJ2-1; 11 bases line up with TRBD2. CDR3 length: 15 amino acids. Looked up from germline, CDR1 is SGDLS and CDR2 is YYNGEE. After removal of 3 bases from V and 2 bases from J, the junction contained 1 base not matched to a gene. The CDR3: CASSATSGAYNEQFF. The CDR3 DNA is TGTGCCAGCAGCGCGACTAGCGGGGCCTACAATGAGCAGTTCTTC.

This chain joins TRBV5-8 and TRBJ2-3; TRBD2 matches 11 bases. CDR3 length equals 18 residues. From germline, CDR1 is SGHTS and CDR2 YDEGEE. Losses at the gene ends were 3 bases for V and 0 bases for J; bases not matched to a gene: 9. CDR3 protein: CASSSGLAVVTSTDTQYF. CDR3 in DNA: TGTGCCAGCAGCTCGGGACTAGCGGTGGTCACTAGCACAGATACGCAGTATTTT.

The V gene is TRBV4-3, the J gene TRBJ1-4, with TRBD1 matching over 7 bases. Unmatched junction bases numbered 13, after V lost 6 bases and J lost 6 bases. The CDR3 is 16 residues long. Germline lookup yields CDR1 LGHNA and CDR2 YSLEER. The CDR3 DNA sequence: TGCGCCAGCAGTCGAACTTTCGGGACAGTAGATGAAAAACTGTTTTTT. Its translation: CASSRTFGTVDEKLFF.

The CDR3: CASSEGRAGNQPQHF. In DNA, the CDR3 is TGTGCCAGCAGTGAAGGGCGGGCAGGCAATCAGCCCCAGCATTTT. J is TRBJ1-5 and V is TRBV6-1; D gene ambiguous. The V gene's germline CDR1 is MNHNS and CDR2 SASEGT. This CDR3 spans 15 amino acids. The ends were cut back, 1 base at V and 2 bases at J, with 9 bases in the middle.

V is TRBV4-3 and J is TRBJ2-1, with 9 bases fitting TRBD2. Germline V gene sequence: CDR1 LGHNA, CDR2 YSLEER. Germline trimming cut 4 bases from V and 8 bases from J; bases unmatched to any gene: 9. The CDR3 is 15 residues long. CDR3 nucleotide sequence: TGCGCCAGCAGCCCCAACCCGCTAGCGGGGTATGAGCAGTTCTTC. This codes for CASSPNPLAGYEQFF.